One T cell receptor (beta chain) is described in this entry. The antigen it binds to is not known. Nothing much larger sits one base from this clone, and base qualities are not available. TCR beta CDR3 regions were amplified from RNA transcripts. For the first round of RT-PCR on the TCR CDR3, the HTBI primer set was used together with the Qiagen OneStep RT-PCR kit. A second multiplex PCR round built the libraries, followed by size selection and purification. Paired-end sequencing of the libraries was performed with 100 bp reads on an Illumina HiSeq2000. Per the source publication's procedure: SOAPnuke was used to process the raw data, throwing out any read that contained adapters or uncalled bases, had a mean Phred below 15, or lacked an exact constant-primer or identifier match. COPE v1.2.5 was used to merge the high-quality paired reads, and each unique nucleotide sequence was defined as a clonotype. MiTCR v1.1 was used to align clonotypes to the IMGT TRBV, TRBD and TRBJ reference segments. The analysis included only V-J combinations with a frequency above 0.0001, which together covered 99% to 99.2% of the repertoires. A TCS score was defined as the ratio of F50 (clonal expansion) to E x V (chaos), with BLOSUM62-based TCRdist applied between CDR3 peptides within each V-J. Welch's t-statistics and random forest reduced fewer than 550 V-J features to roughly 13, which were used in a naive Bayes classifier (R e1071). TCRdb cleaned the public reads at Q25 with fastp, built clones with MiXCR and kept in-frame beta chains. Entries are consolidated by CDR3 protein sequence, retaining the most common genes and DNA. Clone size and V and J calls follow TCRdb, not the original study. For this sample the table gives approximately 590,000 distinct CDR3 sequences, of which approximately 14% were detected only once. The ten largest make up 6.5% to 8% of the sample.

This entry belongs to a study of T cells in Graves' hyperthyroidism and ophthalmopathy (dated by TCRdb to between 2018 and 2021). Regarding the study in general: Peripheral blood was collected at initial diagnosis, before any treatment. To identify TCR V-J signatures that set the groups apart, the researchers used a discovery cohort of 100 patients, made up of roughly 40 with Graves' ophthalmopathy and 57 with stable Graves' hyperthyroidism. Prospective prediction of ophthalmopathy was tested in an independent validation cohort consisting of 18 hyperthyroidism patients and some 15 patients who later progressed to ophthalmopathy. The approximately 95 discovery patients were divided at random into training and test sets in a 7:3 ratio. In roughly six Graves' hyperthyroidism patients, the study also compared T-cell repertoires from thyroid tissue with T-cell repertoires from blood. Following sampling, methimazole starting at 30 mg daily was given to hyperthyroidism patients, and high-dose intravenous methylprednisolone was given to ophthalmopathy patients. TCR Vbeta CDR3 sequencing of 120 to 150 peripheral blood samples (over 40 ophthalmopathy, 75 or so hyperthyroidism and roughly 17 progressor patients) is reported in the paper. Beyond this particular receptor, the publication reports: Sample size was not statistically predetermined, and blinding of investigators to group allocation was not performed. In validation, the model predicted progression to ophthalmopathy a median of around six months before onset, with over 60% sensitivity and about 72% specificity. A model built on a 13 V-J signature distinguished ophthalmopathy from stable hyperthyroidism, reaching about 88% sensitivity and 81.08% specificity in cross-validation and 80%/75% in testing. Blood samples also contained most of the expanded thyroid clonotypes (frequency above 0.001), which suggests that blood repertoires may reflect thyroid immune responses.

The CDR3, cysteine through phenylalanine, is 16 amino acids long. Only the CDR3 part of the read is kept: 48 bases, read in frame from the first base. CDR1 SGHTA and CDR2 FQGNSA are derived from the germline V gene. V is clipped by 3 bases and J by 2 bases, and the sequence between their germline boundaries is 16 bases long. A patient counted as having stable Graves' hyperthyroidism if no progression to ophthalmopathy occurred over 18 months of follow-up. The hyperthyroidism patients were between 18 and 65 years old and newly diagnosed, with a disease duration of less than 2 months. Patients with uncontrolled infections, other autoimmune diseases, pregnancy or lactation were excluded. Diagnoses were based on clinical symptoms, serum thyroxine and TRAb, thyroid ultrasound and orbital computed tomography. PBMCs were isolated from 7.5 to 10 ml of fresh peripheral blood by Ficoll-Paque density gradient centrifugation. Total RNA was extracted with Trizol reagent, and quality was checked on an Agilent 2100 Bioanalyzer.

The source is a woman in her twenties or thirties with Graves' hyperthyroidism. This sequence uses TRBV7-2 and TRBJ2-5, with a weak D call of TRBD1 (6 bases match). The sequenced material came from blood. The CDR3 loop reads CASSLVGFGQQETQYF. The DNA is TGTGCCAGCAGCTTGGTGGGGTTTGGACAGCAAGAGACCCAGTACTTC.